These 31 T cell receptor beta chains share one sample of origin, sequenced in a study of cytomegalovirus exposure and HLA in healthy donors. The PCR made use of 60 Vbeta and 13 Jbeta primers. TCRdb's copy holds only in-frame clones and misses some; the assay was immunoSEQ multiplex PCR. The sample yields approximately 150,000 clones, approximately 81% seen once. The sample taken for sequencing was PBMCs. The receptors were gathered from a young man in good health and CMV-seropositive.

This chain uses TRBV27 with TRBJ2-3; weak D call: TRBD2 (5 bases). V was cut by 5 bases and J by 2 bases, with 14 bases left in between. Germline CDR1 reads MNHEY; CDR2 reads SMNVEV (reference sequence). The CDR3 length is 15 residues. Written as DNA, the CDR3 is TGTGCCAGCAGTCCGGACTCCATTTCCACAGATACGCAGTATTTT. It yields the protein CASSPDSISTDTQYF.

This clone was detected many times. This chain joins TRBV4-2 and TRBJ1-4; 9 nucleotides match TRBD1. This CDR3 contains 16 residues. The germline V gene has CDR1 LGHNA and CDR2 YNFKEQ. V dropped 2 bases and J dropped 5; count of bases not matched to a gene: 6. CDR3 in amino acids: CASSQILGTGNEKLFF. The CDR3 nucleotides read TGTGCCAGCAGCCAAATCCTCGGGACAGGGAATGAAAAACTGTTTTTT.

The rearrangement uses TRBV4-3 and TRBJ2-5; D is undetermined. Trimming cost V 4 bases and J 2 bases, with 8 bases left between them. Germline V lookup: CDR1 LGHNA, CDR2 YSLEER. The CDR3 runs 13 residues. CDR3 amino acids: CASSLVLQETQYF. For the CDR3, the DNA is TGCGCCAGCAGCCTTGTCTTACAAGAGACCCAGTACTTC.

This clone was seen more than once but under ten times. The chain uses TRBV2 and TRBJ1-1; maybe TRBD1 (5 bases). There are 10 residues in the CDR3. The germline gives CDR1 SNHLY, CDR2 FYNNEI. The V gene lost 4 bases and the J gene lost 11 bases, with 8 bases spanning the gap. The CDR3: CASSGQGAFF. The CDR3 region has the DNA TGTGCCAGCAGTGGGCAGGGTGCTTTCTTT.

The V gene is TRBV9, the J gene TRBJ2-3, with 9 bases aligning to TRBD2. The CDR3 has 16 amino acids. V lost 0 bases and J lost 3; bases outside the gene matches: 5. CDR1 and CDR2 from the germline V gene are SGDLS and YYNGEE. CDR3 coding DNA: TGTGCCAGCAGCGTAGTAGCGGGAGTAGGTACAGATACGCAGTATTTT. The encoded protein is CASSVVAGVGTDTQYF. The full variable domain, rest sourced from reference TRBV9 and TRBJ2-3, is DSGVTQTPKHLITATGQRVTLRCSPRSGDLSVYWYQQSLDQGLQFLIQYYNGEERAKGNILERFSAQQFPDLHSELNLSSLELGDSALYFCASSVVAGVGTDTQYFGPGTRLTVL.

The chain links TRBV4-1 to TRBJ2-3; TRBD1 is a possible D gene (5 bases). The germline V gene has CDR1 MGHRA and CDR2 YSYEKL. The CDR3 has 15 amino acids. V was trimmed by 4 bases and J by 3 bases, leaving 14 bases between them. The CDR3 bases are TGCGCCAGCAGCCCCCGAGACAGCCGTACAGATACGCAGTATTTT. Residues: CASSPRDSRTDTQYF.

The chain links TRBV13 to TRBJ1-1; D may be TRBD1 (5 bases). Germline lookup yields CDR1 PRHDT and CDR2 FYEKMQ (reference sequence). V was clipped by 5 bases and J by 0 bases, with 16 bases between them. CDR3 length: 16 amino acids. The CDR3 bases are TGTGCCAGCAGCCCCGACAGACCCCTTCTGAACACTGAAGCTTTCTTT. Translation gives CASSPDRPLLNTEAFF.

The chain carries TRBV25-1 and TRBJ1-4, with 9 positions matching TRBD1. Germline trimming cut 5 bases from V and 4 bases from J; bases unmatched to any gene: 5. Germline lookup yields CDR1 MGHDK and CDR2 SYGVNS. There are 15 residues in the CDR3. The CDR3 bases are TGTGCCAGCAGTTTACCGACAGGGGGTAATGAAAAACTGTTTTTT. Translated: CASSLPTGGNEKLFF.

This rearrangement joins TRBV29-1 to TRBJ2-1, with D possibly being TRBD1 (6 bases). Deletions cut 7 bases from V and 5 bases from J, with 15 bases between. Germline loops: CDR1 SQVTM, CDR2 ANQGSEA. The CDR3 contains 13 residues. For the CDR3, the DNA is TGCAGCGCGCGCTGGACAGCGAACAATGAGCAGTTCTTC. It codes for CSARWTANNEQFF.

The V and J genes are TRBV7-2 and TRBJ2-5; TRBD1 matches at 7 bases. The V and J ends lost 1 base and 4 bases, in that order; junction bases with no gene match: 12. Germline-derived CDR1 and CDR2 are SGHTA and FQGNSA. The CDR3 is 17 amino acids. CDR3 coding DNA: TGTGCCAGCAGCTTAGTGGCGGCAGGGGGAAGTAGAGAGACCCAGTACTTC. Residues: CASSLVAAGGSRETQYF.

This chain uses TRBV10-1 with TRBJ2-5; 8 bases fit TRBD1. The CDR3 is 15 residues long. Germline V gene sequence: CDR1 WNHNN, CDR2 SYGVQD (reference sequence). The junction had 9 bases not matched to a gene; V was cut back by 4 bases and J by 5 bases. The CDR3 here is CASSAAGGEDETQYF. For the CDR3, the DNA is TGCGCCAGCAGTGCGGCAGGGGGCGAAGACGAGACCCAGTACTTC.

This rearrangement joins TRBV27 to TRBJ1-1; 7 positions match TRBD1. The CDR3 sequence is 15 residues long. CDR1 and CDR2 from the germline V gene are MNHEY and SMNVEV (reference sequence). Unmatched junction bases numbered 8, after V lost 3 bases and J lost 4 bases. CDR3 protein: CASSFVRDRGTEAFF. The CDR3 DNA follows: TGTGCCAGCAGTTTCGTCAGGGACAGAGGCACTGAAGCTTTCTTT.

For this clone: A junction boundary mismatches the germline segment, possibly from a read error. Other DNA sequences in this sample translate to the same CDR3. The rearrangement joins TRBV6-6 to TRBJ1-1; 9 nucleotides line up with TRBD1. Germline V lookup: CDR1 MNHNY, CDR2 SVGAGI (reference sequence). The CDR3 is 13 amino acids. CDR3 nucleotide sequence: TGTGCCAGCGGGACAGGGATGAATACTGAAGCTTTCTTT. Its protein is CASGTGMNTEAFF.

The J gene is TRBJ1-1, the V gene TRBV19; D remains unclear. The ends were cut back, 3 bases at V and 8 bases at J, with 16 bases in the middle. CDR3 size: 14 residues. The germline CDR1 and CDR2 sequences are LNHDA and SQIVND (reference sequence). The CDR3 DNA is TGTGCCAGTAGTATGATTGAGGTTTTCGGCGAAGCTTTCTTT. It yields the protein CASSMIEVFGEAFF.

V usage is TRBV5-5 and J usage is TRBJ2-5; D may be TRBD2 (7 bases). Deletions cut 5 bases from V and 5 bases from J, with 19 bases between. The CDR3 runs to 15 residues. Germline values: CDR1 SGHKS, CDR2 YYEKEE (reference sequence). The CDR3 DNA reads TGTGCCAGCAGGGGGGGGCTAGGACAGAGGGAGACCCAGTACTTC. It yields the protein CASRGGLGQRETQYF.

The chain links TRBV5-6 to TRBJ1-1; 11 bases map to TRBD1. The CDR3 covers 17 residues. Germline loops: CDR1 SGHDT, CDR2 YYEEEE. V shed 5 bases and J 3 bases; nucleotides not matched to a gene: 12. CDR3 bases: TGTGCCAGCAGAGGGGACAGGGGGTTTATCTCTGACACTGAAGCTTTCTTT. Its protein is CASRGDRGFISDTEAFF.

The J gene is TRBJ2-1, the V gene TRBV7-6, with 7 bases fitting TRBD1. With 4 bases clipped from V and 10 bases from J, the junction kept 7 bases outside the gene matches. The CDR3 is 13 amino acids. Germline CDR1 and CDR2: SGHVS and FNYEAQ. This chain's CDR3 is CASSSRQGLEQFF. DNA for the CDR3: TGTGCCAGCAGCTCCAGACAGGGCTTGGAGCAGTTCTTC.

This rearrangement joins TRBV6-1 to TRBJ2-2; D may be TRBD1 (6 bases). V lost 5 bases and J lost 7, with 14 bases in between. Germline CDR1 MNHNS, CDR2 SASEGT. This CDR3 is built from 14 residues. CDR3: CASSQFLQGGELFF. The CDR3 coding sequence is TGTGCCAGCAGTCAATTTTTACAGGGCGGGGAGCTGTTTTTT.

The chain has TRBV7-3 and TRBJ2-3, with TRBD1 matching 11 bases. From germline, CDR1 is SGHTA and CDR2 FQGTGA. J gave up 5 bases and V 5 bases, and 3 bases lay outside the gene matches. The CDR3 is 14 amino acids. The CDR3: CASSLGQGGDTQYF. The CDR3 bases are TGTGCCAGCAGCCTGGGACAGGGGGGAGATACGCAGTATTTT. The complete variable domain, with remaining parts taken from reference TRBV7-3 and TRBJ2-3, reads GAGVSQTPSNKVTEKGKYVELRCDPISGHTALYWYRQSLGQGPEFLIYFQGTGAADDSGLPNDRFFAVRPEGSVSTLKIQRTERGDSAVYLCASSLGQGGDTQYFGPGTRLTVL.

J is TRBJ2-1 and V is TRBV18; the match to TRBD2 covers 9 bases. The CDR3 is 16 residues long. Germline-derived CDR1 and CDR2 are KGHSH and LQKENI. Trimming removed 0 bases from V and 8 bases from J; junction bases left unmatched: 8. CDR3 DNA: TGTGCCAGCTCACCACCTGCGGGAGGGCCTATCCATGAGCAGTTCTTC. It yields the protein CASSPPAGGPIHEQFF. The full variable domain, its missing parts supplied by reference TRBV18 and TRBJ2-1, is NAGVMQNPRHLVRRRGQEARLRCSPMKGHSHVYWYRQLPEEGLKFMVYLQKENIIDESGMPKERFSAEFPKEGPSILRIQQVVRGDSAAYFCASSPPAGGPIHEQFFGPGTRLTVL.

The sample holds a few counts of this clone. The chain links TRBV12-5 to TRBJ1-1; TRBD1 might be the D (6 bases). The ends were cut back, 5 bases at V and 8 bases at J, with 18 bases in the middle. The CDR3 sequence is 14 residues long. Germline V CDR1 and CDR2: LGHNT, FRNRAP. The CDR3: CASGQHEGQLEAFF. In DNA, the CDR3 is TGTGCTAGTGGTCAACACGAGGGACAACTAGAAGCTTTCTTT.

The CDR3 sequence: CASSRPVGSGETQYF. For the CDR3, the DNA is TGTGCCAGCAGCCGCCCCGTGGGGAGTGGAGAGACCCAGTACTTC. J is TRBJ2-5 and V is TRBV6-1, with D possibly TRBD2 on 5 matching bases. V lost 6 bases to trimming and J lost 4 bases, with 18 bases between them. This CDR3 has 15 amino acids. CDR1 and CDR2 (germline): MNHNS, SASEGT.

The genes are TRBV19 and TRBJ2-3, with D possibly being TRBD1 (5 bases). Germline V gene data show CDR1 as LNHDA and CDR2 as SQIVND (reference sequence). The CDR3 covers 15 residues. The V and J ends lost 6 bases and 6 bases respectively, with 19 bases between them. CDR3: CASSPGVGRADTQYF. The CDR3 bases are TGTGCCAGTAGCCCTGGTGTGGGCAGGGCGGATACGCAGTATTTT.

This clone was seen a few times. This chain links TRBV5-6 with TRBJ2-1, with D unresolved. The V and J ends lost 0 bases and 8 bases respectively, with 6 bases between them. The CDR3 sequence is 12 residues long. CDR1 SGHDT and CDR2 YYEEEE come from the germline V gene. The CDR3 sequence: CASSLGGYEQFF. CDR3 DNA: TGTGCCAGCAGCTTGGGAGGTTATGAGCAGTTCTTC.

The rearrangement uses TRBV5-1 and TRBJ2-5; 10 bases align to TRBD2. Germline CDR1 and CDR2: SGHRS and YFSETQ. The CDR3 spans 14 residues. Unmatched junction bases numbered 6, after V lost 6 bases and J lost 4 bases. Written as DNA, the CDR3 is TGCGCCAGCACGCTAGCGGGGGAGGGAGAGACCCAGTACTTC. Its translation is CASTLAGEGETQYF.

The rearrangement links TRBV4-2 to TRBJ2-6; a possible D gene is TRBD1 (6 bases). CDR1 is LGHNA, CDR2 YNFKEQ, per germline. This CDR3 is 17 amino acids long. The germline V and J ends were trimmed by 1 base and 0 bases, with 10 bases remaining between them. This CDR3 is CASSQGQGSSGANVLTF. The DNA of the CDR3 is TGTGCCAGCAGCCAAGGGCAGGGGAGCTCTGGGGCCAACGTCCTGACTTTC.

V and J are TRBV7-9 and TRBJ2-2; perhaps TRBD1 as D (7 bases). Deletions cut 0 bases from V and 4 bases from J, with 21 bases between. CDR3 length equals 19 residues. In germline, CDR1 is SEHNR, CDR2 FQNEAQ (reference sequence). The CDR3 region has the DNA TGTGCCAGCAGCTTAGCGCTTGGAACCCGACAGGGAGGCACCGGGGAGCTGTTTTTT. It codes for CASSLALGTRQGGTGELFF.

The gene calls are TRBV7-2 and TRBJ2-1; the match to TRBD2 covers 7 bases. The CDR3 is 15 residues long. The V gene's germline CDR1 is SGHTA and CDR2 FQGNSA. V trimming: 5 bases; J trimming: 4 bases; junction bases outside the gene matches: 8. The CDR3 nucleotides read TGTGCCAGCAGCCGCCCGGGAGGTAGGTACAATGAGCAGTTCTTC. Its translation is CASSRPGGRYNEQFF.

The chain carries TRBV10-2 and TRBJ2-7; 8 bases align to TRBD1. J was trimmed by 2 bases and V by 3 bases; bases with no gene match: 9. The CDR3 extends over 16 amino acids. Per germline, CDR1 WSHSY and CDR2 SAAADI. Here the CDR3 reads CASSDWTGTRPYEQYV. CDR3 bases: TGCGCCAGCAGTGATTGGACAGGGACGAGACCCTACGAGCAGTACGTC.

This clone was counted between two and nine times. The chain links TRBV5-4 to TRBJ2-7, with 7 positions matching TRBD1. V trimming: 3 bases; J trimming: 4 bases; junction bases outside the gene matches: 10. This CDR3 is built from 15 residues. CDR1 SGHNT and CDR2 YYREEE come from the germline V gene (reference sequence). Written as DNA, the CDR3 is TGTGCCAGCAGCTGGACAGGATGTAAGAATTACGAGCAGTACGTC. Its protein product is CASSWTGCKNYEQYV.

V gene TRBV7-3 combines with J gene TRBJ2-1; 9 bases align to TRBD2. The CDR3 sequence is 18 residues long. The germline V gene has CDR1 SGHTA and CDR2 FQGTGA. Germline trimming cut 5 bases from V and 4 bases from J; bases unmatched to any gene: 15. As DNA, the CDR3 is TGTGCCAGCAGCGCCAATTCGGGTCTAGCGGGACCATACAATGAGCAGTTCTTC. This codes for CASSANSGLAGPYNEQFF.